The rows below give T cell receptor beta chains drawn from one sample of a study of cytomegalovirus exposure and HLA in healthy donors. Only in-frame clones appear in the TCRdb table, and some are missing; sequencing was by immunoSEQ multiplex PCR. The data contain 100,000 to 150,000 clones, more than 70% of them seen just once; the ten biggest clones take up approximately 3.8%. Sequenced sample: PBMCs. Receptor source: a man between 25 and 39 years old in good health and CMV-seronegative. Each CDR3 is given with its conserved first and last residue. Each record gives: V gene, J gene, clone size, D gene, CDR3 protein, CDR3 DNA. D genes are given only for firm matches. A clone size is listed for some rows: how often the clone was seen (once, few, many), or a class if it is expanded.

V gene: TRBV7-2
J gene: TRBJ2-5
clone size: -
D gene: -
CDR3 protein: CASSLGQQETQYF
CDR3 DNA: TGTGCCAGCAGCTTAGGCCAGCAAGAGACCCAGTACTTC

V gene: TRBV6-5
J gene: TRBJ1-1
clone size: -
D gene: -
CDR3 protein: CASKLQGRSTEAFF
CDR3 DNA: TGTGCCAGCAAGCTACAGGGTAGGAGCACTGAAGCTTTCTTT

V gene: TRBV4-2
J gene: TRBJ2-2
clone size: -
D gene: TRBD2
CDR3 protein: CASSQELTSLAGELFF
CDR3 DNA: TGTGCCAGCAGCCAAGAATTGACTAGCTTAGCCGGGGAGCTGTTTTTT

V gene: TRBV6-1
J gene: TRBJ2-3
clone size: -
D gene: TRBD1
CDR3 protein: CASSGTRQGHPTDTQYF
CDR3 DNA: TGTGCCAGCAGTGGCACTAGACAGGGCCACCCCACAGATACGCAGTATTTT

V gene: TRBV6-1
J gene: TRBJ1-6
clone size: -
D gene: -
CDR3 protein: CASSELGTSNSPLHF
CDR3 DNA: TGTGCCAGCAGTGAACTTGGGACAAGCAATTCACCCCTCCACTTT

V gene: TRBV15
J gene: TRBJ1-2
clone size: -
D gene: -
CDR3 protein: CATSSFRDKEGYGYTF
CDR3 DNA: TGTGCCACCAGCAGTTTCCGCGACAAGGAGGGCTATGGCTACACCTTC

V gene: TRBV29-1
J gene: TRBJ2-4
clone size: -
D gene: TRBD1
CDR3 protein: CSVKGQGAKNIQYF
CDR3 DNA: TGCAGCGTTAAGGGACAGGGGGCCAAAAACATTCAGTACTTC

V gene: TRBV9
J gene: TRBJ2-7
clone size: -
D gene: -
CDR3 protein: CASSPAEGASYEQYF
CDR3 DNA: TGTGCCAGCAGCCCGGCGGAGGGGGCCTCCTACGAGCAGTACTTC

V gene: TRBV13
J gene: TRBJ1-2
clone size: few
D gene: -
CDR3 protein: CASSPRTDNYGYTF
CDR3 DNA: TGTGCCAGCAGCCCCCGGACAGATAACTATGGCTACACCTTC

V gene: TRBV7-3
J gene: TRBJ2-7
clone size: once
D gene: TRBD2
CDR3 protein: CASSSSGGYEQYF
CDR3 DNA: TGTGCCAGCAGCTCTAGCGGAGGCTACGAGCAGTACTTC

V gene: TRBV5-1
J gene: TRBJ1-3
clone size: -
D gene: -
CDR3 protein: CASSYTGSGNTIYF
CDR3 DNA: TGCGCCAGCAGCTATACAGGCTCTGGAAACACCATATATTTT

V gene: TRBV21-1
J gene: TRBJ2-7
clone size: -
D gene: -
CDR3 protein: CASSKLTDRPYEQYF
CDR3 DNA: TGTGCCAGCAGCAAATTGACCGACAGGCCCTACGAGCAGTACTTC

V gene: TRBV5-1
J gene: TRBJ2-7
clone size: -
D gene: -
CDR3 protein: CASSFQGGGEQYF
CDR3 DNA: TGCGCCAGCAGCTTCCAGGGTGGCGGCGAGCAGTACTTC

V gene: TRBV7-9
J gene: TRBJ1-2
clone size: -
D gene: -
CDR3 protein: CASSLAGGYGYTF
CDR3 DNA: TGTGCCAGCAGCTTAGCAGGGGGCTATGGCTACACCTTC

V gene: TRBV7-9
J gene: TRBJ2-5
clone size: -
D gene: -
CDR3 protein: CASSLVEGDFQETQYF
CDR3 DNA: TGTGCCAGCAGCTTAGTAGAAGGTGACTTCCAAGAGACCCAGTACTTC

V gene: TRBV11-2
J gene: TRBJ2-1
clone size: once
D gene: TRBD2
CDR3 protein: CASSRRGDSSYNEQFF
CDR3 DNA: TGTGCCAGCAGCCGGCGGGGGGACTCCTCCTACAATGAGCAGTTCTTC

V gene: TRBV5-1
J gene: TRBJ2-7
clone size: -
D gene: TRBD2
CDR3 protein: CASSLGGGSYEQYF
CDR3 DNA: TGCGCCAGCAGCTTGGGCGGGGGCTCCTACGAGCAGTACTTC

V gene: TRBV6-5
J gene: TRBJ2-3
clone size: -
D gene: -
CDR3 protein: CASSYSGLDFDTQYF
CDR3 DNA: TGTGCCAGCAGTTACTCGGGGCTTGACTTCGATACGCAGTATTTT

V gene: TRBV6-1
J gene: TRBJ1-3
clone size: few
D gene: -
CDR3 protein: CASSEYNDSGNTIYF
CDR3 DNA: TGTGCCAGCAGTGAATACAATGACTCTGGAAACACCATATATTTT

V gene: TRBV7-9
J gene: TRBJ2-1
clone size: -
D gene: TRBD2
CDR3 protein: CASSAGTLTSGPSYNEQFF
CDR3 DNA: TGTGCCAGCAGCGCGGGGACCCTAACTAGCGGTCCTTCCTACAATGAGCAGTTCTTC